The clone carrying this TCR beta chain was observed a few times. Its antigen is unidentified. This specimen belongs to a study of blood T cells in healthy people across ages. The use of a sample-barcoded 5' primer and a J-beta primer mix characterized a second PCR of about 6 to 11 cycles. TCRdb passed the 5' RACE reads through MiXCR, listing each CDR3 protein once. The sample has 1.5 million to 2 million distinct CDR3 sequences, about 28% seen once. Losses at the gene ends were 2 bases for V and 6 bases for J; bases not matched to a gene: 5. The CDR3 contains 15 residues. CDR1 SGHTA and CDR2 FQGNSA come from the germline V gene. A minimum of 7 million PBMCs was isolated per sample. Study observations and caveats: PBMCs went unsorted, and a conclusive naive versus antigen-experienced comparison was therefore prevented.

The genes are TRBV7-2 and TRBJ2-1, with 9 bases identical to TRBD1. This TCR was sampled from a woman aged 25 to 45 in good health. Sequenced: blood. CDR3 residues: CASSLRGQGLNEQFF. The CDR3 DNA reads TGTGCCAGCAGCTTAAGGGGACAGGGACTCAATGAGCAGTTCTTC.